Listed here are 31 T cell receptor beta chains from one sample, sequenced in a study of control samples from healthy donors and cancer patients (dated by TCRdb to the early 2020s). The library was prepared using the immunoSEQ multiplex PCR assay. TCRdb stores this immuneACCESS table with in-frame sequences only. Part of the clones is absent; in the studies checked, under half of the shortfall reflects unresolved V genes, and no reason is known for the rest. The sample table holds 170,000 or so clones, of which roughly 94% were seen once. The ten top clones hold 1.2% to 1.5% of the sample. Source material: blood. The source is a young woman in good health.

CDR3 in amino acids: CASSESGRTNQPQHF. CDR3 nucleotides: TGCGCCAGCAGTGAGTCGGGGCGGACGAATCAGCCCCAGCATTTT. The chain joins TRBV10-2 to TRBJ1-5; D is possibly TRBD1 (5 bases). V was cut by 0 bases and J by 4 bases, with 10 bases left in between. This CDR3 is built from 15 residues. Germline CDR1 WSHSY, CDR2 SAAADI.

The rearrangement uses TRBV2 and TRBJ2-1; D not resolved. Trimming took off 3 bases at V and 5 bases at J, with 11 bases between the two ends. This CDR3 region has 14 residues. Per germline, CDR1 SNHLY and CDR2 FYNNEI. The CDR3, as DNA: TGTGCCAGCAGTGATGACGGGTATAACAATGAGCAGTTCTTC. It specifies CASSDDGYNNEQFF. The full variable domain, its missing parts supplied by reference TRBV2 and TRBJ2-1, is EPEVTQTPSHQVTQMGQEVILRCVPISNHLYFYWYRQILGQKVEFLVSFYNNEISEKSEIFDDQFSVERPDGSNFTLKIRSTKLEDSAMYFCASSDDGYNNEQFFGPGTRLTVL.

The rearrangement joins TRBV28 to TRBJ1-2; D unresolved. The CDR3 has 18 residues. Germline CDR1 reads MDHEN; CDR2 reads SYDVKM. V was shortened by 3 bases and J by 4 bases, with 24 bases between the two germline ends. CDR3 protein: CASSFGGSQYLTGYGYTF. The CDR3 bases are TGTGCCAGCAGTTTTGGAGGGAGCCAATACCTCACCGGCTATGGCTACACCTTC.

The genes are TRBV19 and TRBJ2-6, with 7 bases identical to TRBD1. Germline CDR1 is LNHDA and CDR2 is SQIVND (reference sequence). The length of the CDR3 is 15 residues. V dropped 9 bases and J dropped 4; count of bases not matched to a gene: 9. CDR3 amino acids: CASHRGVEGANVLTF. In nucleotides, the CDR3 is TGTGCCAGCCACAGGGGAGTAGAAGGGGCCAACGTCCTGACTTTC.

V is TRBV7-8 and J is TRBJ1-2, with 7 bases matching TRBD1. The V gene's germline CDR1 is SGHVS and CDR2 FQNEAQ. Losses at the gene ends were 4 bases for V and 4 bases for J; bases not matched to a gene: 6. The CDR3 has 14 amino acids. This CDR3 is CASSSPRDSYGYTF. CDR3 coding DNA: TGTGCCAGCAGCTCCCCCAGGGACAGCTATGGCTACACCTTC.

In its sample, this clone was seen once. This chain uses TRBV13 with TRBJ1-2, with D perhaps TRBD1 (5 bases). The CDR3 is 15 residues long. V lost 0 bases, J lost 4 bases, and 12 bases lay in between. CDR1 is PRHDT and CDR2 is FYEKMQ in the germline V gene (reference sequence). The chain's CDR3 is CASSLGGAGPYGYTF. The DNA of the CDR3 is TGTGCCAGCAGCTTAGGAGGGGCCGGTCCCTATGGCTACACCTTC. The whole variable domain, filled in from reference TRBV13 and TRBJ1-2, reads AAGVIQSPRHLIKEKRETATLKCYPIPRHDTVYWYQQGPGQDPQFLISFYEKMQSDKGSIPDRFSAQQFSDYHSELNMSSLELGDSALYFCASSLGGAGPYGYTFGSGTRLTVV.

J is TRBJ1-4 and V is TRBV28; TRBD1 is a possible D gene (5 bases). Germline V gene sequence: CDR1 MDHEN, CDR2 SYDVKM. This CDR3 region has 16 residues. V lost 3 bases and J 1 base, leaving 12 bases between the germline ends. The CDR3 DNA reads as TGTGCCAGCAGTTTCAAATGGGGGGTAACTAATGAAAAACTGTTTTTT. Its translation: CASSFKWGVTNEKLFF.

The CDR3 nucleotides are TGTGCCAGCAGTTACTCCATCTTAGAACGGGACAATGAGCAGTTCTTC. This sequence encodes CASSYSILERDNEQFF. V gene TRBV6-5 combines with J gene TRBJ2-1; D remains ambiguous. The CDR3 sequence is 16 residues long. Germline V gene lookup returns CDR1 MNHEY and CDR2 SVGAGI. V gave up 0 bases and J gave up 5 bases, with 14 bases separating them.

The chain recombines TRBV19 with TRBJ1-5; no definite D call. There are 14 residues in the CDR3. The germline V and J ends were trimmed by 4 bases and 8 bases, with 15 bases remaining between them. CDR1 and CDR2 (germline): LNHDA, SQIVND (reference sequence). In DNA, the CDR3 is TGTGCCAGTAGTAGAGAGAGGGAGTATAAGCCCCAGCATTTT. Its translation: CASSREREYKPQHF.

The chain couples TRBV29-1 to TRBJ1-4, with D unclear. The CDR3 covers 15 residues. Germline CDR1 is SQVTM and CDR2 is ANQGSEA. Trimming left V 5 bases short and J 1 base short, with 14 bases between. In DNA, the CDR3 is TGCAGCGTTACTTTGTTGGACCTAACTAATGAAAAACTGTTTTTT. The encoded protein is CSVTLLDLTNEKLFF.

The rearrangement uses TRBV4-3 and TRBJ2-7; perhaps TRBD2 as D (5 bases). Germline assignment: CDR1 LGHNA and CDR2 YSLEER. CDR3 length: 15 amino acids. V lost 0 bases and J 1 base, leaving 10 bases between the germline ends. CDR3 region: CASSQDLAPSYEQYF. CDR3 nucleotides: TGCGCCAGCAGCCAAGATCTAGCTCCGTCCTACGAGCAGTACTTC.

The rearrangement uses TRBV19 and TRBJ1-6; tentative D call: TRBD1 (6 bases). The CDR3 sequence is 14 residues long. The germline CDR1 and CDR2 sequences are LNHDA and SQIVND (reference sequence). The V gene lost 3 bases and the J gene lost 5 bases, with 8 bases spanning the gap. The CDR3 spells CASSINRDNSPLHF. In nucleotides, the CDR3 is TGTGCCAGTAGTATTAACAGGGATAATTCACCCCTCCACTTT. The full variable domain, in which reference TRBV19 and TRBJ1-6 provide the parts outside the CDR3, is DGGITQSPKYLFRKEGQNVTLSCEQNLNHDAMYWYRQDPGQGLRLIYYSQIVNDFQKGDIAEGYSVSREKKESFPLTVTSAQKNPTAFYLCASSINRDNSPLHFGNGTRLTVT.

This sequence joins TRBV11-3 and TRBJ1-4; D gene unclear. Trimming pared 2 bases from V and 7 bases from J, leaving 8 bases between. Germline assignment: CDR1 SGHNT and CDR2 YENEEA. CDR3 length: 13 residues. CDR3 amino acids: CASSLNQREKLFF. Here the CDR3 DNA reads TGTGCCAGCAGCTTAAACCAGCGTGAAAAACTGTTTTTT.

The V call is TRBV4-3, the J call TRBJ1-2; 11 positions match TRBD1. V lost 0 bases and J lost 7; bases outside the gene matches: 4. CDR1 is LGHNA, CDR2 YSLEER, per germline. The CDR3 totals 15 residues. The CDR3 DNA is TGCGCCAGCAGCCAAGAAGGACAGGGGGCGCCTGGCTACACCTTC. Its protein product is CASSQEGQGAPGYTF.

The table lists this clone with a count of one. The V gene is TRBV6-5, the J gene TRBJ2-3; tentative D call: TRBD1 (6 bases). Germline lookup yields CDR1 MNHEY and CDR2 SVGAGI. The CDR3 contains 15 residues. V was trimmed by 7 bases and J by 1 base, leaving 15 bases between them. CDR3 nucleotide sequence: TGTGCCAGCACTCTACAGGGAAGCGGCACAGATACGCAGTATTTT. Translated, it gives CASTLQGSGTDTQYF.

The chain couples TRBV11-3 to TRBJ1-1, with D perhaps matching TRBD1 (5 bases). V dropped 5 bases and J dropped 3 bases, with 13 bases sitting between them. CDR3 length: 14 amino acids. The germline gives CDR1 SGHNT, CDR2 YENEEA. The DNA of the CDR3 is TGTGCCAGCAGCCCAGGAACAGGTGACACTGAAGCTTTCTTT. Protein sequence: CASSPGTGDTEAFF. The entire variable domain, with the rest obtained from reference TRBV11-3 and TRBJ1-1, is as follows: EAGVVQSPRYKIIEKKQPVAFWCNPISGHNTLYWYLQNLGQGPELLIRYENEEAVDDSQLPKDRFSAERLKGVDSTLKIQPAELGDSAVYLCASSPGTGDTEAFFGQGTRLTVV.

This clone showed up just once. The V and J genes are TRBV29-1 and TRBJ1-1, with a weak D call TRBD1 (6 bases). The CDR3 runs to 14 residues. From germline, CDR1 is SQVTM and CDR2 ANQGSEA. Trimming removed 5 bases at V and 1 base at J, with 14 bases between. CDR3 sequence: CSVIGLTGNTEAFF. The CDR3 DNA sequence: TGCAGCGTTATAGGCCTGACAGGGAACACTGAAGCTTTCTTT.

The chain combines TRBV5-4 with TRBJ1-2; 9 bases agree with TRBD1. The CDR3 has 13 amino acids. The trim removed 5 bases at V and 7 bases at J, leaving 6 bases unmatched. The germline V gene encodes CDR1 SGHNT and CDR2 YYREEE (reference sequence). The CDR3 is CASSWDREGGYTF. CDR3 sequence (DNA): TGTGCCAGCAGTTGGGACAGGGAGGGTGGCTACACCTTC.

The chain has TRBV3-1 (or the pseudogene TRBV3-2) and TRBJ1-6; unclear D gene. The CDR3 loop spans 13 amino acids. Germline V gene data show CDR1 as LGHDT and CDR2 as YNNKEL (reference sequence). V lost 4 bases and J lost 7, with 8 bases in between. CDR3 sequence: CASSPGDNSPLHF. The CDR3 DNA is TGTGCCAGCAGCCCCGGTGACAATTCACCCCTCCACTTT.

V usage is TRBV7-9 and J usage is TRBJ2-5, with 11 nucleotides matching TRBD2. The CDR3 sequence is 17 residues long. Trimming took 2 bases from V and 3 from J; bases not matched to a gene: 8. CDR1 is SEHNR and CDR2 is FQNEAQ in the germline V gene (reference sequence). The CDR3 DNA is TGTGCCAGCAGCTTAAAAGGAGGGACTAGCGGTAAAGAGACCCAGTACTTC. The encoded protein is CASSLKGGTSGKETQYF.

V usage is TRBV11-3 and J usage is TRBJ2-5; TRBD1 aligns across 10 bases. V dropped 0 bases and J dropped 5; count of bases not matched to a gene: 3. Germline loops: CDR1 SGHNT, CDR2 YENEEA. The CDR3 has 15 residues. DNA of the CDR3: TGTGCCAGCAGCTTAGAGACAGGGGGCCTGGAGACCCAGTACTTC. It is translated as CASSLETGGLETQYF.

The chain employs TRBV2 and TRBJ2-3, with TRBD2 matching 7 bases. The germline CDR1 and CDR2 sequences are SNHLY and FYNNEI. The CDR3 extends over 14 amino acids. J was trimmed by 5 bases and V by 5 bases; bases with no gene match: 7. CDR3 amino acids: CASSFSGWKDTQYF. In nucleotides, the CDR3 is TGTGCCAGCAGTTTTAGCGGGTGGAAAGATACGCAGTATTTT.

V gene TRBV6-5 combines with J gene TRBJ1-4; D is possibly TRBD1 (5 bases). V gave up 6 bases and J gave up 8 bases, with 16 bases separating them. The germline CDR1 and CDR2 sequences are MNHEY and SVGAGI. The CDR3 runs 14 residues. For the CDR3, the DNA is TGTGCCAGCAGGGCGGAGGGGCGAGGGGAAAAACTGTTTTTT. It is translated as CASRAEGRGEKLFF.

V is TRBV2 and J is TRBJ2-1, with D perhaps TRBD1 or TRBD2 (6 bases each). Trimming took 10 bases from V and 3 from J, leaving 13 bases between them. This CDR3 region has 13 residues. In germline, CDR1 is SNHLY, CDR2 FYNNEI. For the CDR3, the DNA is TGTGCCACCCCCGGGGGCAGCTACAATGAGCAGTTCTTC. The encoded protein is CATPGGSYNEQFF.

This chain joins TRBV5-4 and TRBJ1-6; 9 bases fit TRBD1. The ends lost 1 base at V and 6 bases at J; junction bases unmatched: 5. Germline assignment: CDR1 SGHNT and CDR2 YYREEE (reference sequence). The CDR3 totals 16 residues. The CDR3 here is CASSLIRGQGNSPLHF. The CDR3 region has the DNA TGTGCCAGCAGCTTGATCCGGGGACAGGGTAATTCACCCCTCCACTTT.

The chain employs TRBV2 and TRBJ1-3, with TRBD1 matching over 7 bases. The CDR3 covers 14 residues. CDR1 SNHLY and CDR2 FYNNEI come from the germline V gene. V dropped 6 bases and J dropped 0; count of bases not matched to a gene: 2. The CDR3 DNA reads as TGTGCCAGCAGCCGGGACAGCTCTGGAAACACCATATATTTT. It specifies CASSRDSSGNTIYF.

The chain recombines TRBV19 with TRBJ2-1, with 11 bases matching TRBD2. The germline CDR1 and CDR2 sequences are LNHDA and SQIVND (reference sequence). V dropped 1 base and J dropped 4; count of bases not matched to a gene: 12. CDR3 size: 19 residues. The CDR3 region has the DNA TGTGCCAGTAGTATAGGAAGCGGGACCGGGACTAGCGGATACAATGAGCAGTTCTTC. Amino acids: CASSIGSGTGTSGYNEQFF.

The chain is built from TRBV24-1 and TRBJ2-1; 7 positions match TRBD1. V lost 7 bases, J lost 4 bases, and 3 bases stayed unmatched. The CDR3 contains 13 residues. Germline V lookup: CDR1 KGHDR, CDR2 SFDVKD. The CDR3 is CATRDREYNEQFF. CDR3 DNA sequence: TGTGCCACCAGAGACAGGGAGTACAATGAGCAGTTCTTC.

The V call is TRBV19, the J call TRBJ1-4, with D possibly TRBD1 on 5 matching bases. CDR1 and CDR2 (germline): LNHDA, SQIVND (reference sequence). With 5 bases removed from V and 7 bases from J, the gap between germline ends came to 14 bases. The CDR3 consists of 14 residues. CDR3 protein: CASSLRDGSEKLFF. The CDR3 region has the DNA TGTGCCAGTAGTTTAAGGGACGGGAGTGAAAAACTGTTTTTT.

The chain combines TRBV29-1 with TRBJ2-1; 7 bases map to TRBD2. Per the germline V gene, CDR1 is SQVTM and CDR2 is ANQGSEA. This CDR3 is built from 15 residues. With V trimmed by 1 base and J by 2 bases, 5 bases remained unmatched. The CDR3 sequence: CSVEGASGTYNEQFF. The CDR3 DNA sequence: TGCAGCGTTGAAGGGGCTAGCGGAACCTACAATGAGCAGTTCTTC.

J is TRBJ2-1 and V is TRBV5-4; either TRBD1 or TRBD2 may supply D (5 bases each). The CDR3 sequence is 14 residues long. Trimming removed 0 bases from V and 10 bases from J, with 14 bases in between. CDR1 is SGHNT, CDR2 YYREEE, per germline (reference sequence). The CDR3 DNA reads as TGTGCCAGCAGCTTGGGGGGCCGGGGCGGGGAGCAGTTCTTC. This encodes CASSLGGRGGEQFF.